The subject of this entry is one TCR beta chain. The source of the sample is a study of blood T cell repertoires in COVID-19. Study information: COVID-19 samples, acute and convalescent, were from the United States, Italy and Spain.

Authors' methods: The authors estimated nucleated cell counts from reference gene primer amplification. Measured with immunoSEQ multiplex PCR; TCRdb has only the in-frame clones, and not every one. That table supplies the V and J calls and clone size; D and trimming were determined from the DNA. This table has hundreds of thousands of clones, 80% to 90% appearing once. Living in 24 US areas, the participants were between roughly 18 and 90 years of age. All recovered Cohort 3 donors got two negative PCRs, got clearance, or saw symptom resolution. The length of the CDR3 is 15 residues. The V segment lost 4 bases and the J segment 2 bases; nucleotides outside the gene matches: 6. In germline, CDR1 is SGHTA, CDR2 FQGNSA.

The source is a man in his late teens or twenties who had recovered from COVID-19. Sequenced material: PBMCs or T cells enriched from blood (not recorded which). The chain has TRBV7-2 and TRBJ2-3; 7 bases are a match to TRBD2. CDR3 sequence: CASSSWTRYTDTQYF. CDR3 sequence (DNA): TGTGCCAGCAGCTCCTGGACTAGATACACAGATACGCAGTATTTT. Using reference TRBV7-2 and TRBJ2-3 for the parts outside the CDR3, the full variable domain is GAGVSQSPSNKVTEKGKDVELRCDPISGHTALYWYRQSLGQGLEFLIYFQGNSAPDKSGLPSDRFSAERTGGSVSTLTIQRTQQEDSAVYLCASSSWTRYTDTQYFGPGTRLTVL.